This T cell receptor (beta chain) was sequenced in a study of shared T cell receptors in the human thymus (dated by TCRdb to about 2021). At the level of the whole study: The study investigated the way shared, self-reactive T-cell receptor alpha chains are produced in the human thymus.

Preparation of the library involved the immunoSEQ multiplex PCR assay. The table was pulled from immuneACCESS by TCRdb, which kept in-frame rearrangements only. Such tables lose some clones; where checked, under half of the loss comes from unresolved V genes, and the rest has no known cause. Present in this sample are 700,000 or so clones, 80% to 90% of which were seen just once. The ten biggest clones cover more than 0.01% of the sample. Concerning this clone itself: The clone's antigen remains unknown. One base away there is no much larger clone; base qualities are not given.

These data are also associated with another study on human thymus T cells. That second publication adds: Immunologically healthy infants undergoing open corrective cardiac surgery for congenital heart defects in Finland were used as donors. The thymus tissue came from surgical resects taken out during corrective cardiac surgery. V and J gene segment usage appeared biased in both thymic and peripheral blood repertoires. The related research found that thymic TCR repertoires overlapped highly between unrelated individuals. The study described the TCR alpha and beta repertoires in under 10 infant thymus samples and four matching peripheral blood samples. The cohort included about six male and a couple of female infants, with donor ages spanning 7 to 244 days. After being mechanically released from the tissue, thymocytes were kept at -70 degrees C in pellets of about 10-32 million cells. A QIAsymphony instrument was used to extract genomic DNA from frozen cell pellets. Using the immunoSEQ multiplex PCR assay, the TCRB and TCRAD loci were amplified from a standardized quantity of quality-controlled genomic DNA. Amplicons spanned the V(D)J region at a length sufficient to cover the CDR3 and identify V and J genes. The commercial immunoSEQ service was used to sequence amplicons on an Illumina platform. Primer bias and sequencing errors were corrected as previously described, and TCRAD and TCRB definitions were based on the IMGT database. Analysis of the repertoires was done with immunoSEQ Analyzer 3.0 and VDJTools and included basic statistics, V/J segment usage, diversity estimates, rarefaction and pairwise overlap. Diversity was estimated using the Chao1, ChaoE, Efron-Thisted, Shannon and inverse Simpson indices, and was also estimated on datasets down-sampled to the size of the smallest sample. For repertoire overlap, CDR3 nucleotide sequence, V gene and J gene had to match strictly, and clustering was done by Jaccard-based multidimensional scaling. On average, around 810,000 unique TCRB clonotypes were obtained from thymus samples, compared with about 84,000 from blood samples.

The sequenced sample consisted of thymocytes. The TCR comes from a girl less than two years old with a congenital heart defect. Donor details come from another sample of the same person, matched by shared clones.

The CDR3 region has the sequence CASINSLNTEAFF. The DNA sequence is given as TGTGCCAGCATTAACAGTTTGAACACTGAAGCTTTCTTT. The chain is made from TRBV6-5 and TRBJ1-1; too little of a D gene remains to name it. The CDR3 has 13 amino acids, counting the end cysteine and phenylalanine. The sequence is cut down to CDR3 DNA, 39 bases in frame from base 1. The germline V gene sets CDR1 to MNHEY and CDR2 to SVGAGI. Trimming takes 7 bases from V and 0 bases from J, and the germline ends sit 9 bases apart.